This is a list of T cell receptor beta chains from one sample in a study of cytomegalovirus exposure and HLA in healthy donors. Sequencing used immunoSEQ multiplex PCR; TCRdb keeps in-frame clones, though not all of them. Among about 140,000 clones listed, over 60% were seen once. Material: PBMCs. The receptor set was obtained from an older woman in good health and CMV-seronegative. The CDR3 runs from the conserved cysteine through the conserved F or W. The D gene is left open where the match is weak. Expanded clones are given a class, and other clones once, few, many or no size at all.

CASSHPGTNTGELFF | TGTGCCAGCAGTCATCCGGGAACGAACACCGGGGAGCTGTTTTTT | TRBJ2-2 | - | - | TRBV2
CASSLYPGGPLEQYF | TGTGCCAGCAGTTTATATCCGGGGGGGCCTCTCGAGCAGTACTTC | TRBJ2-7 | TRBD2 | - | TRBV27
CASSLSPSTFETQYF | TGTGCCAGCAGCTTAAGTCCTAGCACGTTCGAGACCCAGTACTTC | TRBJ2-5 | - | - | TRBV11-2
CASSFLREQFF | TGTGCCAGCAGCTTTTTACGGGAGCAGTTCTTC | TRBJ2-1 | - | - | TRBV7-9
CASSLGGPSTDTQYF | TGCGCCAGCAGCTTGGGTGGGCCGAGCACAGATACGCAGTATTTT | TRBJ2-3 | - | - | TRBV5-1
CASSPRAGLSSGNTIYF | TGTGCCAGTAGTCCACGGGCAGGGCTCAGCTCTGGAAACACCATATATTTT | TRBJ1-3 | - | few | TRBV19
CASSLGGQGEQFF | TGTGCCAGCAGCTTAGGGGGGCAGGGTGAGCAGTTCTTC | TRBJ2-1 | - | once | TRBV7-8
CASSQVAWGDRRRETQYF | TGCGCCAGCAGCCAAGTCGCGTGGGGGGACCGGAGGAGGGAGACCCAGTACTTC | TRBJ2-5 | - | few | TRBV4-3
CASSVTSSYNEQFF | TGTGCCAGCAGTGTAACTAGCTCCTACAATGAGCAGTTCTTC | TRBJ2-1 | - | - | TRBV6-1
CASSLGLAGPPRTDTQYF | TGTGCCAGCAGCTTGGGACTAGCGGGCCCCCCCCGCACAGATACGCAGTATTTT | TRBJ2-3 | TRBD2 | few | TRBV7-9
CASSTSPGLAGEQYF | TGTGCCAGCAGCACCTCGCCGGGACTAGCCGGAGAGCAGTACTTC | TRBJ2-7 | TRBD2 | - | TRBV7-2
CASSVGQDSLTHF | TGTGCCAGCAGCGTAGGTCAGGACAGTCTTACTCACTTC | TRBJ2-5 | - | - | TRBV9
CASSSTPGGSYTDTQYF | TGTGCCAGCAGCTCAACTCCGGGGGGGTCATACACAGATACGCAGTATTTT | TRBJ2-3 | TRBD2 | few | TRBV5-4
CASSQDPQANTGELFF | TGCGCCAGCAGCCAAGATCCCCAGGCGAACACCGGGGAGCTGTTTTTT | TRBJ2-2 | - | - | TRBV4-1
CASSFDSENEQFF | TGCGCCAGCAGCTTCGACTCCGAAAATGAGCAGTTCTTC | TRBJ2-1 | - | few | TRBV5-1
CASSLQGRREQYF | TGTGCCAGCAGCTTACAGGGGCGCCGGGAGCAGTACTTC | TRBJ2-7 | - | - | TRBV7-2
CASSSGGAVLNTEAFF | TGTGCCAGCAGTTCAGGCGGGGCCGTTTTAAACACTGAAGCTTTCTTT | TRBJ1-1 | - | - | TRBV28
CASSHLTGGFFEQYF | TGTGCCAGCAGCCATTTGACAGGGGGGTTTTTCGAGCAGTACTTC | TRBJ2-7 | TRBD1 | - | TRBV14
CASSAGQGLTDTQYF | TGTGCCAGCAGCGCAGGACAGGGCCTCACAGATACGCAGTATTTT | TRBJ2-3 | TRBD1 | - | TRBV9
CASSLTGVDEKLFF | TGTGCCAGCAGCTTGACAGGGGTTGATGAAAAACTGTTTTTT | TRBJ1-4 | TRBD1 | - | TRBV5-6
CASRTGGSEKLFF | TGTGCCAGCAGGACAGGGGGGAGCGAAAAACTGTTTTTT | TRBJ1-4 | TRBD1 | - | TRBV28
CASSRTLAGVGETQYF | TGTGCCAGCAGCCGGACTTTAGCGGGGGTCGGGGAGACCCAGTACTTC | TRBJ2-5 | TRBD2 | - | TRBV9
CASRLLAGNTDTQYF | TGCGCCAGCAGGCTACTAGCGGGGAACACAGATACGCAGTATTTT | TRBJ2-3 | TRBD2 | - | TRBV5-1
CASSGGGGADTQYF | TGTGCCAGCAGCGGGGGCGGGGGGGCGGATACGCAGTATTTT | TRBJ2-3 | TRBD2 | - | TRBV9
CASSQLWTGLGGEAGELFF | TGTGCCAGCAGTCAACTATGGACAGGGCTGGGAGGAGAGGCCGGGGAGCTGTTTTTT | TRBJ2-2 | TRBD1 | once | TRBV28
CASSLGEQGGQETQYF | TGTGCCAGCAGCTTAGGGGAGCAGGGAGGCCAAGAGACCCAGTACTTC | TRBJ2-5 | - | - | TRBV11-2
CASGLFPGQGNSPLHF | TGTGCTAGTGGTTTGTTTCCAGGACAGGGAAATTCACCCCTCCACTTT | TRBJ1-6 | TRBD1 | once | TRBV12-5
CASSSSGLNYEQYF | TGTGCCAGCAGTTCCTCGGGACTAAATTACGAGCAGTACTTC | TRBJ2-7 | TRBD2 | once | TRBV27
CASSLDGDSYNEQFF | TGCGCCAGCAGCCTGGATGGGGACAGTTACAATGAGCAGTTCTTC | TRBJ2-1 | TRBD1 | - | TRBV5-1
CASRKELAVYEQYF | TGTGCCAGCAGAAAGGAACTAGCGGTTTACGAGCAGTACTTC | TRBJ2-7 | TRBD2 | - | TRBV2
CASSQKYPGHPNAEAFF | TGTGCCAGCAGCCAAAAATATCCGGGACACCCGAACGCTGAAGCTTTCTTT | TRBJ1-1 | - | - | TRBV14
CASSGGLGTEAFF | TGTGCCAGCAGTGGGGGCTTGGGCACTGAAGCTTTCTTT | TRBJ1-1 | - | few | TRBV2
CASRRVGTTNEKLFF | TGTGCCAGCAGGAGGGTAGGGACAACTAATGAAAAACTGTTTTTT | TRBJ1-4 | - | - | TRBV2
CASSWGAGRSEETQYF | TGTGCCAGCAGCTGGGGAGCCGGGAGGTCAGAAGAGACCCAGTACTTC | TRBJ2-5 | TRBD2 | - | TRBV5-4
CASSSPGQGRREKLDEQFF | TGTGCCAGCAGTTCACCGGGACAGGGTAGGAGGGAGAAGTTAGATGAGCAGTTCTTC | TRBJ2-1 | TRBD1 | - | TRBV28
CASSHSGSEQYF | TGCGCCAGCAGTCACTCAGGGTCCGAGCAGTACTTC | TRBJ2-7 | - | - | TRBV5-1
CASSELGRGGSEQYF | TGTGCCAGCAGTGAACTCGGGCGGGGAGGGAGCGAGCAGTACTTC | TRBJ2-7 | TRBD2 | - | TRBV2
CASSERGLTIEQFF | TGTGCCAGCAGCGAGAGGGGGCTAACTATTGAGCAGTTCTTC | TRBJ2-1 | TRBD1 | - | TRBV9
CASSFNLAGGLEYF | TGTGCCAGCAGCTTTAACTTAGCGGGGGGGCTTGAGTATTTT | TRBJ2-3 | TRBD2 | - | TRBV5-4
CASGLGAGELFF | TGTGCCAGCGGACTAGGGGCCGGGGAGCTGTTTTTT | TRBJ2-2 | TRBD2 | - | TRBV7-3
CAISEEPRDWAFF | TGTGCCATCAGTGAAGAACCCCGAGACTGGGCTTTCTTT | TRBJ1-1 | - | - | TRBV10-3
CASTPTGRHTEAFF | TGTGCCAGTACCCCGACAGGGCGCCACACTGAAGCTTTCTTT | TRBJ1-1 | TRBD1 | - | TRBV19
CAGASGQGYGYTF | TGTGCCGGAGCTTCGGGACAGGGCTATGGCTACACCTTC | TRBJ1-2 | TRBD1 | - | TRBV18